This T cell receptor (beta chain) is drawn from a study of OX40 agonist ivuxolimab in advanced cancers. Across the study: The dose-escalation cohort was about 86% male, with a mean age of 60 years, ranging about 23 to 90.

The assay was immunoSEQ multiplex PCR, and TCRdb's table has in-frame clones only and misses some. The sample consists of tens of thousands of clones, 80% to 90% of them appearing once. The V gene's germline CDR1 is SGHVS and CDR2 FNYEAQ. The CDR3 contains 17 residues. After removal of 5 bases from V and 2 bases from J, the junction contained 10 bases not matched to a gene. The source is an adult with an advanced solid tumor such as melanoma, head and neck, liver or kidney cancer. The chain is built from TRBV7-6 and TRBJ2-5; 11 nucleotides match TRBD1. The sequencing here drew on CD4+ or CD8+ T cells sorted from blood, taken in a trial of the OX40 agonist ivuxolimab. This chain's CDR3 is CASSAGTGGSWQETQYF. The CDR3, as DNA: TGTGCCAGCAGCGCCGGGACAGGGGGGTCGTGGCAAGAGACCCAGTACTTC.